This T cell receptor (beta chain) emerged from a study of post-analysis software for immune sequencing data. Study overall: Relapsing-remitting, secondary progressive and progressive-relapsing forms made up the multiple sclerosis disease courses.

Points from the study as a whole: Controls had lower frequencies than patients of 4 or 5 TRBV segments, which included TRBV5-6, TRBV5-1 and TRBV20-1. Patients with multiple sclerosis recorded significantly lower normalized Chao1 diversity than controls, the study found. Samples made in the same batch grouped tightly together by F measure.

This clonotype has just a few counts. As yet, its antigen is unknown. This CDR3 region has 15 residues. V shed 3 bases and J 5 bases; nucleotides not matched to a gene: 3. The germline V gene encodes CDR1 MGHDK and CDR2 SYGVNS. Included in the TCR beta cDNA libraries were unique molecular identifiers. When about 1 to 11 million T cells were used, they gave hundreds of thousands of cDNA molecules. TCRdb independently ran MiXCR on the PCR reads; one entry per CDR3 protein. Among around 710,000 distinct CDR3 sequences, 40% to 55% were seen once, and the ten largest hold around 4.7%. The chain joins TRBV25-1 to TRBJ1-6; 8 bases agree with TRBD1. The clonotype comes from a girl between 5 and 17 years old with multiple sclerosis. Sample: blood. CDR3 DNA sequence: TGTGCCAGCAGTGATCCGACAGGGGATAATTCACCCCTCCACTTT. It yields the protein CASSDPTGDNSPLHF.